The source of this T cell receptor beta chain is a study of glioma-infiltrating T cells after dendritic cell vaccination. Across the study: Autologous tumor lysate-pulsed dendritic cell vaccination was given between about 2002 and 2013.

Sample time point: after dendritic cell vaccination, including at tumor progression/relapse. Primers: 60 V beta forward and 13 J beta reverse. Using immunoSEQ multiplex PCR, the repertoire was profiled, and TCRdb retains in-frame clones only, with some absent. The data contain more than 70,000 clones, about nine tenths of them seen just once; the ten biggest clones take up 2% to 2.5%. This receptor was taken from a human donor with glioblastoma. Sequencing was performed on blood, taken after dendritic cell vaccination.

CDR3 in amino acids: CATSRDRGGTYEQYF. CDR3 DNA sequence: TGTGCCACCAGCAGAGATCGCGGCGGGACCTACGAGCAGTACTTC. The chain is built from TRBV15 and TRBJ2-7; TRBD2 is a possible D gene (6 bases). The CDR3 consists of 15 residues. CDR1 is LNHNV, CDR2 YYDKDF, per germline (reference sequence). Between the trimmed V and J ends, which lost 0 bases and 2 bases, there was a span of 11 bases.